These 13 T cell receptor beta chains share one sample of origin, sequenced in a study of T cell responses to AZD1222 COVID-19 vaccine. Assay: immunoSEQ multiplex PCR; the TCRdb copy retains only in-frame clones and omits some. Counted here are some 100,000 clones, roughly 91% occurring once; the ten biggest clones make up about 7.1%. The sequencing here drew on peripheral blood, taken 28 days after the second AZD1222 dose. The receptors originated from an adult who received the AZD1222 COVID-19 vaccine.

The genes are TRBV5-1 and TRBJ1-2; D might be TRBD1 (6 bases). V dropped 4 bases and J dropped 4 bases, with 14 bases sitting between them. Germline CDR1 reads SGHRS; CDR2 reads YFSETQ. The CDR3 loop spans 14 amino acids. CDR3 region: CASSPPDRFYGYTF. The CDR3 nucleotides are TGCGCCAGCAGCCCCCCAGACAGGTTCTATGGCTACACCTTC. The whole variable domain, remainder taken from reference TRBV5-1 and TRBJ1-2, is KAGVTQTPRYLIKTRGQQVTLSCSPISGHRSVSWYQQTPGQGLQFLFEYFSETQRNKGNFPGRFSGRQFSNSRSEMNVSTLELGDSALYLCASSPPDRFYGYTFGSGTRLTVV.

The chain combines TRBV5-6 with TRBJ1-1; the D gene is possibly TRBD1 (5 bases). The V gene's germline CDR1 is SGHDT and CDR2 YYEEEE. Trimming stripped 2 bases from V and 1 base from J, with 9 bases between. The CDR3 contains 14 residues. CDR3 in amino acids: CASSFGTGNTEAFF. The CDR3 DNA is TGTGCCAGCAGCTTCGGGACGGGGAACACTGAAGCTTTCTTT.

The CDR3 here is CASGSNQPQHF. CDR3 nucleotide sequence: TGTGCCAGTGGTAGCAATCAGCCCCAGCATTTT. The chain couples TRBV12-3 or TRBV12-4 to TRBJ1-5; no reliable D call. CDR3 length equals 11 residues. V lost 9 bases and J lost 0, with 3 bases in between.

This clone was seen only once. CDR3 loop: CASSLRLAGSYEQYF. Written as DNA, the CDR3 is TGCGCCAGCAGCTTGAGACTAGCGGGGTCCTACGAGCAGTACTTC. This chain uses TRBV5-1 with TRBJ2-7; the match to TRBD2 covers 11 bases. V was clipped by 1 base and J by 1 base; unmatched bases: 1. CDR3 length equals 15 residues. The germline V gene has CDR1 SGHRS and CDR2 YFSETQ.

The chain recombines TRBV4-1 with TRBJ2-1; 7 positions agree with TRBD2. V was clipped by 0 bases and J by 4 bases; unmatched bases: 3. Germline values: CDR1 MGHRA, CDR2 YSYEKL. The CDR3 is 15 residues long. In DNA, the CDR3 is TGCGCCAGCAGCCAAGAAGCTAGCGGTTACAATGAGCAGTTCTTC. Encoded protein: CASSQEASGYNEQFF.

The chain is built from TRBV7-8 and TRBJ2-1; D may be TRBD1 (6 bases). The CDR3 is 19 residues long. With 2 bases removed from V and 0 bases from J, the gap between germline ends came to 20 bases. Germline loops: CDR1 SGHVS, CDR2 FQNEAQ. This CDR3 reads CASSLIWGPAVSSYNEQFF. The CDR3 DNA reads as TGTGCCAGCAGCTTAATTTGGGGGCCAGCCGTGAGCTCCTACAATGAGCAGTTCTTC.

The chain has TRBV5-6 and TRBJ1-4; a possible D gene is TRBD1 (6 bases). V lost 1 base, J lost 10 bases, and 14 bases lay in between. CDR3 length: 14 residues. Germline-derived CDR1 and CDR2 are SGHDT and YYEEEE. CDR3 amino acids: CASSLRTAWGKLFF. The CDR3 region has the DNA TGTGCCAGCAGCTTGAGGACAGCCTGGGGAAAACTGTTTTTT.

This clone was picked up a small number of times. V gene TRBV11-3 combines with J gene TRBJ2-7; no definite D call. This CDR3 contains 15 residues. CDR1 and CDR2 from the germline V gene are SGHNT and YENEEA. Between the trimmed V and J ends, which lost 5 bases and 2 bases, there was a span of 16 bases. This chain's CDR3 is CASSIPTRYPYEQYF. As DNA, the CDR3 is TGTGCCAGCAGCATCCCGACAAGGTACCCCTACGAGCAGTACTTC. Full variable domain (missing parts from reference TRBV11-3 and TRBJ2-7): EAGVVQSPRYKIIEKKQPVAFWCNPISGHNTLYWYLQNLGQGPELLIRYENEEAVDDSQLPKDRFSAERLKGVDSTLKIQPAELGDSAVYLCASSIPTRYPYEQYFGPGTRLTVT.

The chain links TRBV18 to TRBJ1-1; D call uncertain. The CDR3 has 13 residues. The V end lost 6 bases, the J end lost 2 bases, and 10 bases lay between the germline ends. CDR1 KGHSH and CDR2 LQKENI come from the germline V gene. As DNA, the CDR3 is TGTGCCAGCTCTGTTACCCCCAACACTGAAGCTTTCTTT. Its protein is CASSVTPNTEAFF.

CDR3 bases: TGTGCCAGCAGCTTGTCCGGGGGGGCGGGAATCGAGCGGGAAAAACTGTTTTTT. Translating it yields CASSLSGGAGIEREKLFF. The chain couples TRBV5-4 to TRBJ1-4; tentatively, D is TRBD1 (6 bases). V was cut by 1 base and J by 8 bases, with 24 bases left in between. The CDR3 runs to 18 residues. Germline V gives CDR1 SGHNT, CDR2 YYREEE (reference sequence).

This clone appeared once. The chain uses TRBV7-6 and TRBJ2-2; TRBD1 aligns across 11 bases. Losses at the gene ends were 5 bases for V and 5 bases for J; bases not matched to a gene: 1. The CDR3 loop spans 14 amino acids. Germline loops: CDR1 SGHVS, CDR2 FNYEAQ. The chain's CDR3 is CASSGQGATGELFF. In nucleotides, the CDR3 is TGTGCCAGCAGCGGACAGGGGGCAACCGGGGAGCTGTTTTTT.

The chain joins TRBV18 to TRBJ1-1; perhaps TRBD1 as D (6 bases). The CDR3 totals 15 residues. Germline CDR1 reads KGHSH; CDR2 reads LQKENI. The V gene lost 3 bases and the J gene lost 1 base, with 12 bases spanning the gap. Written as DNA, the CDR3 is TGTGCCAGCTCACCGCAGGGGACGAAGAACACTGAAGCTTTCTTT. Translating it yields CASSPQGTKNTEAFF.

In this sample, this clone turned up once. The chain employs TRBV5-5 and TRBJ2-5; 9 bases align to TRBD1. The CDR3 is 15 amino acids. Germline values: CDR1 SGHKS, CDR2 YYEKEE (reference sequence). Unmatched junction bases numbered 7, after V lost 4 bases and J lost 3 bases. CDR3 loop: CASSPGTGTEETQYF. The CDR3 nucleotides read TGTGCCAGCAGCCCAGGGACAGGGACTGAAGAGACCCAGTACTTC.